The 16 T cell receptor beta chains in this list originate from one sample, sequenced in a study of T cells in Graves' hyperthyroidism and ophthalmopathy. RNA transcripts gave rise to amplified TCR beta CDR3 regions. Using the HTBI primer set, a first-round RT-PCR was run on the TCR CDR3. TCRdb analysed the multiplex PCR reads with MiXCR anew, one entry per CDR3 protein. The sample has 450,000 to 600,000 distinct CDR3 sequences, about 20% seen once. The sequencing sample was made of blood. The receptor source for this set is a man aged 40-55 years with Graves' ophthalmopathy.

This clonotype was counted only a few times. The rearrangement links TRBV12-5 to TRBJ1-2; possible D gene TRBD1, 5 bases. Germline V lookup: CDR1 LGHNT, CDR2 FRNRAP. The CDR3 runs to 15 residues. V lost 2 bases and J lost 4, with 14 bases in between. The CDR3 loop is CASGLPLGTGYGYTF. In DNA, the CDR3 is TGTGCTAGTGGTTTGCCGTTGGGAACAGGCTATGGCTACACCTTC.

J is TRBJ1-1 and V is TRBV28; D ambiguous. Trimming took 10 bases from V and 0 from J, leaving 6 bases between them. Germline V gene sequence: CDR1 MDHEN, CDR2 SYDVKM. The CDR3 length is 11 residues. CDR3 nucleotide sequence: TGTGCCACCAGCGTGAACACTGAAGCTTTCTTT. Translating it yields CATSVNTEAFF.

This clonotype turned up a few times. V and J are TRBV27 and TRBJ2-7; 10 bases align to TRBD2. Germline values: CDR1 MNHEY, CDR2 SMNVEV (reference sequence). Trimming took 0 bases from V and 2 from J; bases not matched to a gene: 4. The CDR3 contains 16 residues. The DNA of the CDR3 is TGTGCCAGCAGTTTATCTCTAGCGGGGGCCCCCTACGAGCAGTACTTC. Amino acids: CASSLSLAGAPYEQYF.

This clonotype was observed many times. The rearrangement uses TRBV7-2 and TRBJ2-7, with D tentatively TRBD1 (6 bases). The CDR3 spans 13 residues. Germline loops: CDR1 SGHTA, CDR2 FQGNSA. Trimming pared 5 bases from V and 4 bases from J, leaving 12 bases between. The CDR3 sequence is CASSITGFYEQYF. The CDR3 region has the DNA TGTGCCAGCAGCATAACAGGGTTTTACGAGCAGTACTTC.

The genes are TRBV20-1 and TRBJ2-3; TRBD2 agrees at 9 bases. Germline V gene sequence: CDR1 DFQATT, CDR2 SNEGSKA (reference sequence). The CDR3 is 16 residues long. Trimming at V came to 5 bases and at J to 2 bases, leaving 11 bases not matched to a gene. CDR3 DNA: TGCAGTGCTCCCCCCAGCGGGAGGTCTCTCACAGATACGCAGTATTTT. Amino acid sequence: CSAPPSGRSLTDTQYF.

This clonotype was seen only a few times. The chain carries TRBV9 and TRBJ2-7; D unclear. The V and J ends lost 0 bases and 3 bases respectively, with 7 bases between them. Germline loops: CDR1 SGDLS, CDR2 YYNGEE. The CDR3 sequence is 13 residues long. The CDR3 reads CASSVGTNYEQYF. CDR3 bases: TGTGCCAGCAGCGTAGGGACCAACTACGAGCAGTACTTC.

This clonotype has a handful of counts. The V gene is TRBV14, the J gene TRBJ2-3; TRBD2 matches 14 bases. The CDR3 runs 16 residues. CDR1 is SGHDN and CDR2 is FVKESK in the germline V gene. Trimming removed 4 bases from V and 5 bases from J; junction bases left unmatched: 5. Here the CDR3 DNA reads TGTGCCAGCAGCCCCCCCGGGACTAGCGGGGGAGATACGCAGTATTTT. Protein: CASSPPGTSGGDTQYF.

This clonotype came up many times. The chain combines TRBV11-2 with TRBJ2-2; D not certain. Germline CDR1 SGHAT, CDR2 FQNNGV. V dropped 2 bases and J dropped 8 bases, with 9 bases sitting between them. The CDR3 sequence is 13 residues long. The CDR3 loop reads CASSLSVDGELFF. DNA for the CDR3: TGTGCCAGCAGCTTATCGGTAGATGGGGAGCTGTTTTTT.

The gene calls are TRBV20-1 and TRBJ2-1; 12 bases fit TRBD2. V gave up 0 bases and J gave up 6 bases; unmatched junction bases: 6. The CDR3 extends over 16 amino acids. The germline V gene encodes CDR1 DFQATT and CDR2 SNEGSKA (reference sequence). The CDR3 is CSARDRSTSGGNEQFF. DNA for the CDR3: TGCAGTGCTAGAGATCGGTCGACTAGCGGGGGCAATGAGCAGTTCTTC.

The chain couples TRBV7-8 to TRBJ2-2; 7 nucleotides line up with TRBD1. The V segment lost 0 bases and the J segment 6 bases; nucleotides outside the gene matches: 13. Germline loops: CDR1 SGHVS, CDR2 FQNEAQ. The CDR3 runs 18 residues. CDR3 sequence (DNA): TGTGCCAGCAGCTTAGCTTTCGGGTTGGGACAGAGCTCCGGGGAGCTGTTTTTT. It codes for CASSLAFGLGQSSGELFF.

About this clonotype itself: An end of the junction differs from the germline gene, which may be a read error. V gene TRBV24-1 combines with J gene TRBJ2-1, with 7 bases lining up with TRBD1. The V gene's germline CDR1 is KGHDR and CDR2 SFDVKD. This CDR3 has 15 amino acids. DNA of the CDR3: TGTGCCACCAGTGATTCCCTGGGACAGAACAATGGGCAGTTCTTC. Protein product: CATSDSLGQNNGQFF.

CDR3: CASSISGTTGNTIYF. The CDR3 DNA sequence: TGTGCCAGCAGCATCTCCGGGACAACTGGAAACACCATATATTTT. The chain combines TRBV7-8 with TRBJ1-3, with a possible D match to TRBD1 (6 bases). This CDR3 is 15 amino acids long. Germline V lookup: CDR1 SGHVS, CDR2 FQNEAQ. Trimming removed 5 bases at V and 2 bases at J, with 13 bases between.

This clonotype was counted a few times. The V gene is TRBV28, the J gene TRBJ1-2, with 9 bases that match TRBD1. V gave up 10 bases and J gave up 2 bases; unmatched junction bases: 5. CDR1 is MDHEN and CDR2 is SYDVKM in the germline V gene. The CDR3 loop spans 13 amino acids. The CDR3 coding sequence is TGTGCCACCGGACAGGGGCTCAACTATGGCTACACCTTC. It encodes CATGQGLNYGYTF.

The chain recombines TRBV30 with TRBJ1-1, with no clear D. The V gene lost 0 bases and the J gene lost 7 bases, with 6 bases spanning the gap. Germline V gene sequence: CDR1 GTSNPN, CDR2 SVGIG (reference sequence). The CDR3 is 11 residues long. CDR3 loop: CAWSVAGEAFF. CDR3 sequence (DNA): TGTGCCTGGAGTGTTGCGGGTGAAGCTTTCTTT.

This chain uses TRBV29-1 with TRBJ2-7; D gene unclear. The CDR3 spans 13 residues. V dropped 4 bases and J dropped 2 bases, with 12 bases sitting between them. Germline lookup yields CDR1 SQVTM and CDR2 ANQGSEA. CDR3 region: CSVASGITYEQYF. CDR3 coding DNA: TGCAGCGTTGCAAGTGGCATAACCTACGAGCAGTACTTC.

As for this clonotype: This may be a read error, as it is one base from a much larger clone. The chain combines TRBV3-1 with TRBJ1-1; D remains ambiguous. This CDR3 region has 14 residues. Germline V gene data show CDR1 as LGHDT and CDR2 as YNNKEL (reference sequence). The CDR3: CASIEGRRWTEALF. CDR3 in DNA: TGTGCCAGCATCGAAGGGAGAAGGTGGACTGAAGCTCTCTTT.